This passage covers 23 T cell receptor beta chains from one sample sequenced in a study of blood T cell repertoires in COVID-19. Some clones are missing from TCRdb's copy, which holds only in-frame ones; the method was immunoSEQ multiplex PCR. The table includes 490,000 or so clones, 88% detected once. Sequenced sample: PBMCs or T cells enriched from blood (not recorded which). These TCRs come from a woman in her 40s who had recovered from COVID-19.

This chain uses TRBV6-2 or TRBV6-3 with TRBJ1-1; D is unresolved. The CDR3 runs to 12 residues. V shed 2 bases and J shed 10 bases, with 11 bases lying between them. Germline V gene sequence: CDR1 MNHEY, CDR2 SVGEGT. The CDR3 DNA reads TGTGCCAGCAGTTACAGACGGGGTCGAGCTTTCTTT. The encoded protein is CASSYRRGRAFF.

The chain has TRBV6-1 and TRBJ1-2; D gene unclear. Per the germline V gene, CDR1 is MNHNS and CDR2 is SASEGT. The V and J ends lost 2 bases and 2 bases respectively, with 6 bases between them. The CDR3 is made up of 13 amino acids. The CDR3 sequence: CASSETENYGYTF. DNA of the CDR3: TGTGCCAGCAGTGAAACAGAGAACTATGGCTACACCTTC.

J is TRBJ1-3 and V is TRBV25-1, with D perhaps matching TRBD1 (5 bases). Trimming took 8 bases from V and 0 from J, leaving 14 bases between them. The length of the CDR3 is 15 residues. Germline V gene sequence: CDR1 MGHDK, CDR2 SYGVNS. The CDR3 DNA reads as TGTGCCAGCGGACACCCTCAAACCTCTGGAAACACCATATATTTT. Translated, it gives CASGHPQTSGNTIYF.

The genes are TRBV30 and TRBJ1-5, with 7 nucleotides matching TRBD1. Per the germline V gene, CDR1 is GTSNPN and CDR2 is SVGIG (reference sequence). Losses at the gene ends were 0 bases for V and 5 bases for J; bases not matched to a gene: 1. The CDR3 totals 13 residues. CDR3: CAWSVDRDQPQHF. The CDR3 DNA sequence: TGTGCCTGGAGTGTAGACAGGGATCAGCCCCAGCATTTT.

V usage is TRBV6-5 and J usage is TRBJ1-1, with 7 bases lining up with TRBD1. The CDR3 runs to 16 residues. Trimming took 0 bases from V and 2 from J; bases not matched to a gene: 6. Germline CDR1 and CDR2: MNHEY and SVGAGI. CDR3 in amino acids: CASSYSVGQINTEAFF. In DNA form, the CDR3 reads TGTGCCAGCAGTTACTCTGTGGGACAGATTAACACTGAAGCTTTCTTT.

CDR3 in DNA: TGTGCCAGCTCACCTACACAACCGACCTACGAGCAGTACTTC. As protein: CASSPTQPTYEQYF. The V gene is TRBV18, the J gene TRBJ2-7; D not resolved. Deletions cut 3 bases from V and 2 bases from J, with 11 bases between. Germline CDR1 reads KGHSH; CDR2 reads LQKENI. CDR3 length: 14 amino acids.

This rearrangement joins TRBV5-1 to TRBJ2-1; 12 bases are a match to TRBD2. V lost 0 bases, J lost 6 bases, and 4 bases stayed unmatched. CDR1 is SGHRS, CDR2 YFSETQ, per germline. The CDR3 has 16 amino acids. CDR3 sequence (DNA): TGCGCCAGCAGCTTGGCTGGACTAGCGGGGCCCAATGAGCAGTTCTTC. Translation: CASSLAGLAGPNEQFF.

The chain links TRBV2 to TRBJ2-1; 10 bases are a match to TRBD2. V was clipped by 5 bases and J by 2 bases; unmatched bases: 9. Germline CDR1 is SNHLY and CDR2 is FYNNEI. The CDR3 is 17 residues long. Here the CDR3 reads CASSRLAGAMAYNEQFF. Here the CDR3 DNA reads TGTGCCAGCAGTCGCCTAGCGGGAGCGATGGCCTACAATGAGCAGTTCTTC.

V is TRBV19 and J is TRBJ2-1, with TRBD2 matching over 11 bases. J was trimmed by 2 bases and V by 5 bases; bases with no gene match: 5. The germline V gene encodes CDR1 LNHDA and CDR2 SQIVND (reference sequence). The CDR3 is 16 amino acids. The CDR3 reads CASSGAGLAAYNEQFF. The CDR3 DNA is TGTGCCAGTAGTGGTGCGGGACTAGCGGCCTACAATGAGCAGTTCTTC.

The chain carries TRBV29-1 and TRBJ1-1; unclear D gene. The CDR3 is 13 amino acids. Trimming left V 2 bases short and J 5 bases short, with 12 bases between. Per the germline V gene, CDR1 is SQVTM and CDR2 is ANQGSEA. The CDR3 coding sequence is TGCAGCGTTGAAAAACGGAGGGAAACTGAAGCTTTCTTT. It translates to CSVEKRRETEAFF.

The rearrangement uses TRBV18 and TRBJ2-3; no clear D. V lost 3 bases and J 3 bases, leaving 19 bases between the germline ends. The CDR3 is made up of 17 amino acids. Germline CDR1 KGHSH, CDR2 LQKENI. The CDR3 coding sequence is TGTGCCAGCTCACCTTCGGCACCCGGATCAGGAACAGATACGCAGTATTTT. This codes for CASSPSAPGSGTDTQYF. Filled out from reference TRBV18 and TRBJ2-3, the complete variable domain reads NAGVMQNPRHLVRRRGQEARLRCSPMKGHSHVYWYRQLPEEGLKFMVYLQKENIIDESGMPKERFSAEFPKEGPSILRIQQVVRGDSAAYFCASSPSAPGSGTDTQYFGPGTRLTVL.

The chain joins TRBV11-2 to TRBJ2-1; a weak D match, TRBD1 (5 bases). V was shortened by 1 base and J by 10 bases, with 14 bases between the two germline ends. This CDR3 is 14 amino acids long. Germline V CDR1 and CDR2: SGHAT, FQNNGV. Here the CDR3 reads CASSLVLRGWEQFF. CDR3 DNA: TGTGCCAGCAGCTTAGTTCTTAGGGGATGGGAGCAGTTCTTC.

For the CDR3, the DNA is TGTGCCAGCAGCCCCCGTTATAGCAATCAGCCCCAGCATTTT. Translation gives CASSPRYSNQPQHF. This chain joins TRBV3-1 (or the pseudogene TRBV3-2) and TRBJ1-5; D remains ambiguous. Germline loops: CDR1 LGHDT, CDR2 YNNKEL (reference sequence). The CDR3 loop spans 14 amino acids. Trimming removed 4 bases from V and 0 bases from J, with 7 bases in between.

The V call is TRBV19, the J call TRBJ2-3; no firm D call. The V end lost 6 bases, the J end lost 1 base, and 11 bases lay between the germline ends. The CDR3 consists of 14 residues. The V gene's germline CDR1 is LNHDA and CDR2 SQIVND (reference sequence). CDR3 bases: TGTGCCAGTAGCCAGGAAGTTGGCACAGATACGCAGTATTTT. Translating gives CASSQEVGTDTQYF.

The rearrangement links TRBV20-1 to TRBJ1-3; 8 nucleotides align to TRBD1. Germline V lookup: CDR1 DFQATT, CDR2 SNEGSKA (reference sequence). Unmatched junction bases numbered 10, after V lost 3 bases and J lost 3 bases. The CDR3 spans 16 residues. CDR3 in amino acids: CSASLGRGQDGNTIYF. The CDR3 bases are TGCAGTGCTAGTTTGGGCAGGGGGCAGGATGGAAACACCATATATTTT.

V usage is TRBV4-1 and J usage is TRBJ2-7; weak D call: TRBD2 (5 bases). CDR3 length: 14 amino acids. Trimming took 4 bases from V and 0 from J, leaving 10 bases between them. Germline V gene lookup returns CDR1 MGHRA and CDR2 YSYEKL. The CDR3 coding sequence is TGCGCCAGCAGCCCTGAGCGGAACTCCTACGAGCAGTACTTC. Its protein is CASSPERNSYEQYF.

This clone was counted between two and nine times. The gene calls are TRBV7-9 and TRBJ2-2; 7 nucleotides align to TRBD2. V lost 5 bases and J lost 7; bases outside the gene matches: 13. This CDR3 is 16 amino acids long. CDR1 and CDR2 from the germline V gene are SEHNR and FQNEAQ (reference sequence). In DNA form, the CDR3 reads TGTGCCAGCAGCCCAAGAGGCGGGAGCCGTGTCGGGGAGCTGTTTTTT. This codes for CASSPRGGSRVGELFF.

The chain joins TRBV15 to TRBJ1-1, with D possibly TRBD1 on 5 matching bases. The ends were cut back, 3 bases at V and 3 bases at J, with 8 bases in the middle. The CDR3 totals 13 residues. CDR1 and CDR2 from the germline V gene are LNHNV and YYDKDF (reference sequence). CDR3 protein: CATSRDTHTEAFF. DNA for the CDR3: TGTGCCACCAGCAGGGACACACACACTGAAGCTTTCTTT.

The chain uses TRBV5-1 and TRBJ1-1, with 7 bases aligning to TRBD1. There are 14 residues in the CDR3. J gave up 3 bases and V 2 bases, and 4 bases lay outside the gene matches. Germline CDR1 is SGHRS and CDR2 is YFSETQ. CDR3 coding DNA: TGCGCCAGCAGCTTCAGACAGGGCGACACTGAAGCTTTCTTT. Translation gives CASSFRQGDTEAFF.

The V call is TRBV5-4, the J call TRBJ1-3; no clear D. The germline gives CDR1 SGHNT, CDR2 YYREEE (reference sequence). This CDR3 has 11 amino acids. V was shortened by 6 bases and J by 4 bases, with 5 bases between the two germline ends. DNA for the CDR3: TGTGCCAGCAAAGCCGGAAACACCATATATTTT. As protein: CASKAGNTIYF.

V and J are TRBV19 and TRBJ2-2; TRBD2 might be the D (5 bases). Germline CDR1 is LNHDA and CDR2 is SQIVND (reference sequence). The V end lost 4 bases, the J end lost 3 bases, and 18 bases lay between the germline ends. The CDR3 is 17 residues long. CDR3 in amino acids: CASSNPLDREDTGELFF. CDR3 sequence (DNA): TGTGCCAGTAGTAACCCGTTAGATCGGGAAGACACCGGGGAGCTGTTTTTT.

The chain carries TRBV29-1 and TRBJ1-2, with 9 bases that match TRBD1. Trimming removed 2 bases from V and 7 bases from J; junction bases left unmatched: 14. The V gene's germline CDR1 is SQVTM and CDR2 ANQGSEA. The CDR3 is 16 residues long. The CDR3 nucleotides are TGCAGCGTTGAATGGTTTACCGGGACAGGGTCTTCTGGCTACACCTTC. Protein: CSVEWFTGTGSSGYTF.

Concerning this clone itself: This CDR3 is also generated by other DNA sequences in the sample. V usage is TRBV6-5 and J usage is TRBJ1-2; maybe TRBD1 (5 bases). The germline V gene encodes CDR1 MNHEY and CDR2 SVGAGI. V was clipped by 0 bases and J by 8 bases, with 7 bases between them. The CDR3 consists of 12 residues. As DNA, the CDR3 is TGTGCCAGCAGTTACTCCGGGGGAGGCTACACCTTC. Its protein product is CASSYSGGGYTF.